What follows are 13 T cell receptor beta chains derived from one specimen sequenced in a study of CD8 T cells in ankylosing spondylitis. TCRdb called the 5' RACE reads again in MiXCR, with one record for every CDR3 protein. The table has 300,000 to 350,000 distinct CDR3 sequences, about 20% seen once. Sample: blood, either unsorted or a sorted T cell fraction (not recorded which). The receptors here all came from a female donor with ankylosing spondylitis or in good health (not recorded which).

The genes are TRBV7-2 and TRBJ2-1; 8 bases line up with TRBD2. V dropped 5 bases and J dropped 12; count of bases not matched to a gene: 21. The CDR3 has 17 amino acids. Germline CDR1 and CDR2: SGHTA and FQGNSA. CDR3: CASSPGTGGVVPVWQFF. The CDR3 DNA is TGTGCCAGCAGCCCAGGAACGGGAGGGGTGGTACCTGTATGGCAGTTCTTC. Supplemented by reference TRBV7-2 and TRBJ2-1, the full variable domain reads GAGVSQSPSNKVTEKGKDVELRCDPISGHTALYWYRQSLGQGLEFLIYFQGNSAPDKSGLPSDRFSAERTGGSVSTLTIQRTQQEDSAVYLCASSPGTGGVVPVWQFFGPGTRLTVL.

This clonotype was seen a handful of times. V and J are TRBV7-2 and TRBJ1-1; a weak D match, TRBD1 (6 bases). From germline, CDR1 is SGHTA and CDR2 FQGNSA. V was cut by 5 bases and J by 0 bases, with 10 bases left in between. CDR3 size: 14 residues. The CDR3 coding sequence is TGTGCCAGCAGCGGGGGCCCGATGAACACTGAAGCTTTCTTT. It yields the protein CASSGGPMNTEAFF.

This clonotype was seen at least ten times. This chain connects TRBV12-3 or TRBV12-4 to TRBJ2-5, with D tentatively TRBD1 (6 bases). V was cut by 5 bases and J by 7 bases, with 17 bases left in between. CDR3 length equals 14 residues. The CDR3 DNA follows: TGTGCCAGCAGTCTCCCGGGACAAAGGGGGACCCAGTACTTC. Residues: CASSLPGQRGTQYF.

This chain links TRBV6-4 with TRBJ2-6; D call uncertain. CDR1 and CDR2 (germline): MRHNA, SNTAGT. Trimming pared 11 bases from V and 0 bases from J, leaving 11 bases between. This CDR3 region has 14 residues. In DNA, the CDR3 is TGTGCCTCCCAAAGAGACTCTGGGGCCAACGTCCTGACTTTC. Residues: CASQRDSGANVLTF.

This clonotype was picked up a small number of times. The rearrangement uses TRBV10-3 and TRBJ2-6; 8 bases agree with TRBD1. Germline V gene lookup returns CDR1 ENHRY and CDR2 SYGVKD. CDR3 size: 16 residues. V gave up 5 bases and J gave up 2 bases; unmatched junction bases: 5. CDR3 amino acids: CAISQGAKAGANVLTF. CDR3 DNA sequence: TGTGCCATCAGTCAGGGGGCGAAGGCTGGGGCCAACGTCCTGACTTTC.

The V call is TRBV6-5, the J call TRBJ1-5; no firm D call. Germline V lookup: CDR1 MNHEY, CDR2 SVGAGI. Trimming removed 2 bases from V and 9 bases from J, with 8 bases in between. The CDR3 covers 12 residues. The CDR3 DNA reads TGTGCCAGCAGTTACCAGTCGGGGCCCCAGCATTTT. Protein sequence: CASSYQSGPQHF.

Many counts were recorded for this clonotype. The chain carries TRBV7-8 and TRBJ2-1; D gene ambiguous. Deletions cut 6 bases from V and 4 bases from J, with 13 bases between. Germline V gene lookup returns CDR1 SGHVS and CDR2 FQNEAQ. The CDR3 contains 14 residues. The CDR3 region is CASRPDLGYNEQFF. The CDR3, as DNA: TGTGCCAGCAGACCAGATCTCGGGTACAATGAGCAGTTCTTC. Variable domain in full (rest from reference TRBV7-8 and TRBJ2-1): GAGVSQSPRYKVAKRGQDVALRCDPISGHVSLFWYQQALGQGPEFLTYFQNEAQLDKSGLPSDRFFAERPEGSVSTLKIQRTQQEDSAVYLCASRPDLGYNEQFFGPGTRLTVL.

The chain carries TRBV6-1 and TRBJ2-7; 12 bases fit TRBD2. The CDR3 runs 17 residues. CDR1 and CDR2 (germline): MNHNS, SASEGT. The V segment lost 6 bases and the J segment 0 bases; nucleotides outside the gene matches: 9. CDR3 protein: CASSRSGTSGFSYEQYF. CDR3 sequence (DNA): TGTGCCAGCAGCCGATCCGGGACTAGCGGGTTCTCCTACGAGCAGTACTTC.

This clonotype showed up just a few times. The rearrangement joins TRBV29-1 to TRBJ2-1; D may be TRBD1 (5 bases). The CDR3 covers 11 residues. Trimming stripped 7 bases from V and 8 bases from J, with 12 bases between. Germline V gene data show CDR1 as SQVTM and CDR2 as ANQGSEA. The CDR3 region is CSATRVYEQFF. CDR3 coding DNA: TGCAGCGCCACCAGGGTTTATGAGCAGTTCTTC.

This clonotype was picked up one time. This sequence joins TRBV15 and TRBJ2-3; possibly TRBD2 for D (5 bases). There are 16 residues in the CDR3. Trimming cost V 0 bases and J 4 bases, with 14 bases left between them. Germline CDR1 is LNHNV and CDR2 is YYDKDF (reference sequence). In nucleotides, the CDR3 is TGTGCCACCAGCAGAGAATCGGGATCAGCCGCAGATACGCAGTATTTT. Its translation is CATSRESGSAADTQYF.

In regard to this clonotype: At one boundary the junction diverges from the germline segment, which might be a read error. This rearrangement joins TRBV19 to TRBJ2-1; D could derive from TRBD1 or TRBD2 (5 bases each). The CDR3 is made up of 15 amino acids. CDR1 and CDR2 (germline): LNHDA, SQIVND (reference sequence). This CDR3 reads CASGQVGASNNEQFF. The CDR3 DNA reads as TGTGCCAGTGGCCAAGTCGGGGCCTCCAACAATGAGCAGTTCTTC.

This clonotype was found a few times. This chain connects TRBV20-1 to TRBJ2-3; no firm D call. The CDR3 sequence is 12 residues long. V lost 5 bases and J lost 0, with 6 bases in between. Germline loops: CDR1 DFQATT, CDR2 SNEGSKA (reference sequence). In DNA form, the CDR3 reads TGCAGTGCTCAGACTAGCACAGATACGCAGTATTTT. Its protein is CSAQTSTDTQYF.

The gene calls are TRBV12-3 or TRBV12-4 and TRBJ2-5; D uncertain. The V and J ends lost 3 bases and 4 bases respectively, with 9 bases between them. The CDR3 consists of 13 residues. This chain's CDR3 is CASSFIGRETQYF. In DNA, the CDR3 is TGTGCCAGCAGTTTTATCGGCAGAGAGACCCAGTACTTC.